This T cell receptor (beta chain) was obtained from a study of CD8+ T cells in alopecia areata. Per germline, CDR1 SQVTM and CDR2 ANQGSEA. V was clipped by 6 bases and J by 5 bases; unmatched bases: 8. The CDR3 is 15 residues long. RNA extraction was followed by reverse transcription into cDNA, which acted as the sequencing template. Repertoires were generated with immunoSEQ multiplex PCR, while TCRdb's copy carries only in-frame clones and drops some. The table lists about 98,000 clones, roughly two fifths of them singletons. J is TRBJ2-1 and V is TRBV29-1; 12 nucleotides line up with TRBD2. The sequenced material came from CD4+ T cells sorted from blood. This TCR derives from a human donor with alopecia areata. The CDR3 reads CSVGLRLAGDNEQFF. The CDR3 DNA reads TGCAGCGTCGGACTCAGACTAGCGGGAGACAATGAGCAGTTCTTC.